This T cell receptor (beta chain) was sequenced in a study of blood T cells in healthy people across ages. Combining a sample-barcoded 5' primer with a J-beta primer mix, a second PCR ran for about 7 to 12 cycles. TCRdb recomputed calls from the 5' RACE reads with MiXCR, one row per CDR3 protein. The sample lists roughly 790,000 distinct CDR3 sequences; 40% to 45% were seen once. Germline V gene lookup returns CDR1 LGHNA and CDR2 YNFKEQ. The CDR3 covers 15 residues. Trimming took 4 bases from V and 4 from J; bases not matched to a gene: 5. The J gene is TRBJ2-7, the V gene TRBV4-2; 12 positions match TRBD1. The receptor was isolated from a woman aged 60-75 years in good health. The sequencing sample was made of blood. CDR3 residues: CASSRGTGGIYEQYF. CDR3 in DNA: TGTGCCAGCAGCCGAGGGACAGGGGGCATTTACGAGCAGTACTTC.